Following are 19 T cell receptor beta chains from one sample sequenced in a study of blood T cells in healthy people across ages. A J-beta primer mix and a sample-barcoded 5' primer were used in a second PCR of about 7 to 12 cycles. TCRdb reanalysed the 5' RACE reads using MiXCR and keeps one entry per CDR3 protein. Of around 900,000 distinct CDR3 sequences listed, under 35% are singletons. Material: blood. These TCRs come from a woman at least 80 years old in good health.

This clonotype was observed at least ten times. The CDR3 region has the DNA TGTGCCAGCAGTTCCCGCCCGACAGGGGGCTACGAGCAGTACTTC. Amino acid sequence: CASSSRPTGGYEQYF. The chain employs TRBV6-5 and TRBJ2-7; TRBD1 matches 9 bases. Germline assignment: CDR1 MNHEY and CDR2 SVGAGI. The ends lost 4 bases at V and 3 bases at J; junction bases unmatched: 7. CDR3 length equals 15 residues.

There are many counts of this clonotype. The chain is built from TRBV6-1 and TRBJ2-5; D gene uncertain. The CDR3 has 13 residues. Trimming pared 2 bases from V and 1 base from J, leaving 5 bases between. Germline CDR1 is MNHNS and CDR2 is SASEGT. The CDR3 coding sequence is TGTGCCAGCAGTGAACCAGGCCAAGAGACCCAGTACTTC. This gives the protein CASSEPGQETQYF.

This clonotype was picked up many times. This rearrangement joins TRBV5-1 to TRBJ2-7; 7 bases are a match to TRBD2. The length of the CDR3 is 14 residues. J gave up 3 bases and V 4 bases, and 7 bases lay outside the gene matches. Germline loops: CDR1 SGHRS, CDR2 YFSETQ. This CDR3 is CASSDRTRGYEQYF. The CDR3 nucleotides are TGCGCCAGCAGCGACCGGACTAGGGGCTACGAGCAGTACTTC.

The chain is built from TRBV7-2 and TRBJ2-7, with TRBD2 matching over 9 bases. CDR1 is SGHTA, CDR2 FQGNSA, per germline. V dropped 5 bases and J dropped 4; count of bases not matched to a gene: 6. This CDR3 comprises 14 residues. The CDR3 DNA sequence: TGTGCCAGCAGCAGTAGCGGGAGAAGGTACGAGCAGTACTTC. Protein product: CASSSSGRRYEQYF.

This clonotype was detected only a few times. This may stem from a read error, because a much larger clone lies one nucleotide away. The chain joins TRBV20-1 to TRBJ2-5; 7 bases map to TRBD1. CDR1 DFQATT and CDR2 SNEGSKA come from the germline V gene (reference sequence). This CDR3 has 12 residues. Losses at the gene ends were 6 bases for V and 11 bases for J; bases not matched to a gene: 12. The CDR3 loop reads CSARGGYNEQYF. CDR3 coding DNA: TGCAGTGCCCGAGGGGGCTATAATGAGCAGTACTTC.

This clonotype was recorded many times. This chain uses TRBV6-5 with TRBJ1-6; D perhaps matches TRBD1 (5 bases). Germline assignment: CDR1 MNHEY and CDR2 SVGAGI. Deletions cut 3 bases from V and 5 bases from J, with 8 bases between. The CDR3 has 14 amino acids. CDR3 sequence: CASSYIGDNSPLHF. In DNA form, the CDR3 reads TGTGCCAGCAGTTATATAGGGGATAATTCACCCCTCCACTTT.

The table lists this clonotype with a few counts. The gene calls are TRBV28 and TRBJ1-6; D is perhaps TRBD1 (5 bases). V lost 11 bases and J lost 3, with 11 bases in between. This CDR3 contains 13 residues. Germline V gene lookup returns CDR1 MDHEN and CDR2 SYDVKM. CDR3 region: CAAGRGYNSPLHF. The CDR3, as DNA: TGTGCCGCCGGGAGGGGCTATAATTCACCCCTCCACTTT.

The J gene is TRBJ1-1, the V gene TRBV5-1; no clear D gene. V lost 1 base and J lost 5, with 9 bases in between. The CDR3 length is 13 residues. The V gene's germline CDR1 is SGHRS and CDR2 YFSETQ. CDR3 in DNA: TGCGCCAGCAGCTTGCTGGGGTTGACTGAAGCTTTCTTT. This sequence encodes CASSLLGLTEAFF.

Turning to this clonotype: The junction differs from germline at one of its ends, possibly a read error. The CDR3 nucleotides read TGTGCCGGCAGTTACGACAGGGAAGGAGAGACCCAGTACTTC. Its protein product is CAGSYDREGETQYF. The chain joins TRBV6-5 to TRBJ2-7, with 7 bases aligning to TRBD1. The J call may be in error: the DNA end matches TRBJ2-5 better. Germline CDR1 is MNHEY and CDR2 is SVGAGI. The CDR3 is 14 amino acids.

This clonotype was found many times. The V call is TRBV7-9, the J call TRBJ1-2, with 7 nucleotides matching TRBD1. Trimming at V came to 4 bases and at J to 0 bases, leaving 5 bases not matched to a gene. CDR3 length: 15 residues. The germline V gene has CDR1 SEHNR and CDR2 FQNEAQ (reference sequence). The CDR3 DNA follows: TGTGCCAGCAGCTCAACAGGGGAAGCTAACTATGGCTACACCTTC. Protein product: CASSSTGEANYGYTF.

This clonotype was detected once. V gene TRBV5-5 combines with J gene TRBJ2-6, with D hard to call. Germline CDR1 is SGHKS and CDR2 is YYEKEE (reference sequence). V lost 0 bases, J lost 1 base, and 5 bases lay in between. This CDR3 has 15 amino acids. CDR3 in DNA: TGTGCCAGCAGCTTGGAGGCATCTGGGGCCAACGTCCTGACTTTC. Amino acids: CASSLEASGANVLTF. Using reference TRBV5-5 and TRBJ2-6 for the parts outside the CDR3, the full variable domain is DAGVTQSPTHLIKTRGQQVTLRCSPISGHKSVSWYQQVLGQGPQFIFQYYEKEERGRGNFPDRFSARQFPNYSSELNVNALLLGDSALYLCASSLEASGANVLTFGAGSRLTVL.

This clonotype has ten or more counts. V and J are TRBV12-3 or TRBV12-4 and TRBJ2-5; 7 nucleotides align to TRBD1. The trim removed 7 bases at V and 1 base at J, leaving 6 bases unmatched. The CDR3 consists of 14 residues. This chain's CDR3 is CASNLRGRQETQYF. In nucleotides, the CDR3 is TGTGCCAGCAACCTAAGGGGGCGCCAAGAGACCCAGTACTTC.

J is TRBJ2-1 and V is TRBV4-2; TRBD1 or TRBD2 may be the D gene (5 bases each). The germline V gene has CDR1 LGHNA and CDR2 YNFKEQ. The CDR3 runs 17 residues. V lost 0 bases and J 2 bases, leaving 14 bases between the germline ends. In DNA, the CDR3 is TGTGCCAGCAGCCAAGAATCCGGGACGAGTACCTACAATGAGCAGTTCTTC. It specifies CASSQESGTSTYNEQFF.

This clonotype has a handful of counts. This sequence may be a read error, since a much larger clone differs from it by one base. V and J are TRBV20-1 and TRBJ2-5, with TRBD2 matching over 8 bases. With V trimmed by 6 bases and J by 11 bases, 17 bases remained unmatched. This CDR3 is 14 amino acids long. Germline V gene lookup returns CDR1 DFQATT and CDR2 SNEGSKA (reference sequence). CDR3 sequence (DNA): TGCAGTGCCTCGAGGCCGGGACTAGGGAATGAGCAGTACTTC. Its translation: CSASRPGLGNEQYF.

To note about this clonotype: The junction shows a germline mismatch at one end, possibly a read error. V usage is TRBV6-1 and J usage is TRBJ1-2, with D hard to call. The CDR3 contains 13 residues. The germline V gene encodes CDR1 MNHNS and CDR2 SASEGT. The CDR3 here is CASSTRMPYGFTF. CDR3 bases: TGTGCCAGCAGCACCCGGATGCCATATGGCTTCACCTTC.

The chain couples TRBV18 to TRBJ1-1, with D hard to call. This CDR3 has 14 amino acids. Looked up from germline, CDR1 is KGHSH and CDR2 is LQKENI. V was cut by 5 bases and J by 4 bases, with 14 bases left in between. The CDR3 sequence: CASSITKSSTEAFF. CDR3 nucleotide sequence: TGTGCCAGCTCAATTACAAAAAGTAGCACTGAAGCTTTCTTT. The entire variable domain, with the rest obtained from reference TRBV18 and TRBJ1-1, is as follows: NAGVMQNPRHLVRRRGQEARLRCSPMKGHSHVYWYRQLPEEGLKFMVYLQKENIIDESGMPKERFSAEFPKEGPSILRIQQVVRGDSAAYFCASSITKSSTEAFFGQGTRLTVV.

This clonotype was seen only a few times. The chain recombines TRBV13 with TRBJ1-2; D remains unclear. Germline V gene lookup returns CDR1 PRHDT and CDR2 FYEKMQ (reference sequence). The CDR3 covers 13 residues. V lost 3 bases and J 5 bases, leaving 10 bases between the germline ends. CDR3 nucleotide sequence: TGTGCCAGCAGCTTGATGACTGGGTATGGCTACACCTTC. It codes for CASSLMTGYGYTF. Complete variable domain (other parts from reference TRBV13 and TRBJ1-2): AAGVIQSPRHLIKEKRETATLKCYPIPRHDTVYWYQQGPGQDPQFLISFYEKMQSDKGSIPDRFSAQQFSDYHSELNMSSLELGDSALYFCASSLMTGYGYTFGSGTRLTVV.

The V gene is TRBV5-5, the J gene TRBJ2-3, with a possible D match to TRBD2 (6 bases). CDR1 and CDR2 from the germline V gene are SGHKS and YYEKEE (reference sequence). This CDR3 region has 17 residues. The V and J ends lost 0 bases and 2 bases respectively, with 16 bases between them. The CDR3 reads CASSLGVGRQTTDTQYF. The DNA for the CDR3 is TGTGCCAGCAGCTTGGGGGTCGGGAGACAGACCACAGATACGCAGTATTTT.

This clonotype was found many times. The V and J genes are TRBV7-2 and TRBJ2-5, with D perhaps matching TRBD2 (6 bases). Germline lookup yields CDR1 SGHTA and CDR2 FQGNSA. Trimming removed 0 bases at V and 5 bases at J, with 10 bases between. CDR3 length equals 14 residues. CDR3 protein: CASSLAGTAETQYF. The DNA for the CDR3 is TGTGCCAGCAGCTTAGCCGGGACTGCCGAGACCCAGTACTTC.